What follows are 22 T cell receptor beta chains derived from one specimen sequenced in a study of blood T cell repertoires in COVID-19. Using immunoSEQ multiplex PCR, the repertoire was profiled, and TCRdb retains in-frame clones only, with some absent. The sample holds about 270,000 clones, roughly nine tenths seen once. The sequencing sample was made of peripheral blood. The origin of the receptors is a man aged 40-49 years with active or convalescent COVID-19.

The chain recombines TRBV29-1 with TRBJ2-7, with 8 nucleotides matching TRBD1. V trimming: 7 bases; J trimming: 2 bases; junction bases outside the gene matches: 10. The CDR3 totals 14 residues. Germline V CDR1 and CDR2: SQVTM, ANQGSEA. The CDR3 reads CSATDRVKPYEQYF. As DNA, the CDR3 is TGCAGCGCCACGGACAGGGTAAAACCCTACGAGCAGTACTTC.

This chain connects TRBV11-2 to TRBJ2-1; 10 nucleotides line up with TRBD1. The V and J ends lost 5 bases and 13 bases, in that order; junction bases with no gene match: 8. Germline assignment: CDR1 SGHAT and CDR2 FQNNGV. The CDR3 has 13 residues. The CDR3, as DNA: TGTGCCAGCAGCCCCGGGACAGGGGTTTCACAGTTCTTC. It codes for CASSPGTGVSQFF.

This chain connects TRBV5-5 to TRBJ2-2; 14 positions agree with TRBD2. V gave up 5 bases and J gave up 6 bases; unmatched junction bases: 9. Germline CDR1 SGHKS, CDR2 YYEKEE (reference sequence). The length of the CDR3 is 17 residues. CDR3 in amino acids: CASRPDPGLAGAGELFF. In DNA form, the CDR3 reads TGTGCCAGCAGACCCGACCCGGGACTAGCGGGAGCCGGGGAGCTGTTTTTT.

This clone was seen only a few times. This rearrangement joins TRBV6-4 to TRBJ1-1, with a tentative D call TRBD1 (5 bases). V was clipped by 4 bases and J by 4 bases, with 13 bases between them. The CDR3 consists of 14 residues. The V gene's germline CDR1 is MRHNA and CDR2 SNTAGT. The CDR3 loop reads CASSVSGLGTEAFF. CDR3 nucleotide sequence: TGTGCCAGCAGTGTCTCGGGGCTTGGCACTGAAGCTTTCTTT.

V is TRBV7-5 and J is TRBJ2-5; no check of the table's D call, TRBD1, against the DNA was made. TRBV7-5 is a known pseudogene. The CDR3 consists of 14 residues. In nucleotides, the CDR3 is TGTGTCAGAAGCCTAACAGGGAGCCAAGAGACCCAGTACTTC. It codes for CVRSLTGSQETQYF.

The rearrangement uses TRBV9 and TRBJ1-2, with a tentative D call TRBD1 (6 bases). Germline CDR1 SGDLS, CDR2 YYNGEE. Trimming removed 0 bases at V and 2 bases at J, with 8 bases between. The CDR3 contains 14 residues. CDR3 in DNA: TGTGCCAGCAGCGTAGGCGACAGGAACTATGGCTACACCTTC. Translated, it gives CASSVGDRNYGYTF.

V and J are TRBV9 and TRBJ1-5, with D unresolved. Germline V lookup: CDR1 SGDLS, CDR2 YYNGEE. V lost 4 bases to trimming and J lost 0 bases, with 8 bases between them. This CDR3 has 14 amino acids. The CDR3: CASSISDSNQPQHF. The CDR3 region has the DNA TGTGCCAGCAGCATATCAGATAGCAATCAGCCCCAGCATTTT.

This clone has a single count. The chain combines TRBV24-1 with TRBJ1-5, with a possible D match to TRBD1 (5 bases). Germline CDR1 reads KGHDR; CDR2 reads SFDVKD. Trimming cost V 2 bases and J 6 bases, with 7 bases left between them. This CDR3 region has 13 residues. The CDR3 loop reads CATSDSGFQPQHF. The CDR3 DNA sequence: TGTGCCACCAGTGATTCAGGGTTTCAGCCCCAGCATTTT.

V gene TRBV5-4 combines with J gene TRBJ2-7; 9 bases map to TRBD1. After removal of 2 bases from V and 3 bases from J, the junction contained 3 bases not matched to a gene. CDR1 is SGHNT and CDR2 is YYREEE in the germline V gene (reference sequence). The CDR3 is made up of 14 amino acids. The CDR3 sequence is CASSLATGGYEQYF. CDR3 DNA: TGTGCCAGCAGCTTAGCGACAGGGGGCTACGAGCAGTACTTC. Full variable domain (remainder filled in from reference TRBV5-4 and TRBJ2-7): ETGVTQSPTHLIKTRGQQVTLRCSSQSGHNTVSWYQQALGQGPQFIFQYYREEENGRGNFPPRFSGLQFPNYSSELNVNALELDDSALYLCASSLATGGYEQYFGPGTRLTVT.

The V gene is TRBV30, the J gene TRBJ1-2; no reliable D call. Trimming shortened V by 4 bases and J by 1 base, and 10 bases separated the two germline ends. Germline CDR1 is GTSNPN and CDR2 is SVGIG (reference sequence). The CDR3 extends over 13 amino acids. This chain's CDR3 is CAWTGENNYGYTF. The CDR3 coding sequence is TGTGCCTGGACCGGAGAGAATAACTATGGCTACACCTTC.

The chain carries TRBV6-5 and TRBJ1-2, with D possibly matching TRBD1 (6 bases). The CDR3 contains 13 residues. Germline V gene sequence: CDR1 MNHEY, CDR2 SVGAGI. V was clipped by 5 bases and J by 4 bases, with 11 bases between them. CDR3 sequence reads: CASSIGGRYGYTF. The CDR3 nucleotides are TGTGCCAGCAGTATTGGGGGCCGCTATGGCTACACCTTC.

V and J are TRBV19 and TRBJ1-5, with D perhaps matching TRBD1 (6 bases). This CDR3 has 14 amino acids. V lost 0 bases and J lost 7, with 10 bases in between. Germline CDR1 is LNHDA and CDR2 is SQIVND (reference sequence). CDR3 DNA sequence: TGTGCCAGTAGTATAGATCGACAGGCACAGCCCCAGCATTTT. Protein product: CASSIDRQAQPQHF.

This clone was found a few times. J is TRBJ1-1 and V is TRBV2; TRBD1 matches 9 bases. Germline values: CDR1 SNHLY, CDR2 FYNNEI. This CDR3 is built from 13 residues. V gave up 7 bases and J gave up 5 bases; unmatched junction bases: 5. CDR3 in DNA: TGTGCCAGCACGGACAGGGGAGGAACTGAAGCTTTCTTT. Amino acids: CASTDRGGTEAFF.

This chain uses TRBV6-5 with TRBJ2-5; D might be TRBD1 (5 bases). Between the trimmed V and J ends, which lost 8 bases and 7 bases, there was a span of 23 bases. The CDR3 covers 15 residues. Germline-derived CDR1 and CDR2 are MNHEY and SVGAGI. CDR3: CASLDGSSRAMTQYF. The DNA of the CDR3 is TGTGCCAGCCTCGACGGTAGCAGCAGGGCTATGACCCAGTACTTC.

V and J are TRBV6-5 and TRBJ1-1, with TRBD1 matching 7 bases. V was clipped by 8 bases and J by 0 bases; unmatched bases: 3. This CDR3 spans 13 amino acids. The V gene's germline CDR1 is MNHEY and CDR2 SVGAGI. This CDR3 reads CASGRGLNTEAFF. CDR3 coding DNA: TGTGCCAGCGGCAGGGGGTTGAACACTGAAGCTTTCTTT.

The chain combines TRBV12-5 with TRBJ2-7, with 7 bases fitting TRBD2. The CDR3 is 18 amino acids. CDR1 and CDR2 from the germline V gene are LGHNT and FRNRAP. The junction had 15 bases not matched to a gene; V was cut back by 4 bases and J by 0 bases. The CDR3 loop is CASGSRGSYRTSSYEQYF. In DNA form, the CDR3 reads TGTGCTAGTGGTTCGCGGGGGAGCTACAGGACGAGCTCCTACGAGCAGTACTTC.

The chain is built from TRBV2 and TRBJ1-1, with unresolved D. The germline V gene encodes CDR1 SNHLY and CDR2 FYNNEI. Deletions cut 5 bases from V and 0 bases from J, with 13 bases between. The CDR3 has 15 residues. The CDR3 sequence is CASSRRGGLNTEAFF. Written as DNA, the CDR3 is TGTGCCAGCAGTCGAAGAGGAGGCTTGAACACTGAAGCTTTCTTT. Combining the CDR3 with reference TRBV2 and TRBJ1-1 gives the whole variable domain EPEVTQTPSHQVTQMGQEVILRCVPISNHLYFYWYRQILGQKVEFLVSFYNNEISEKSEIFDDQFSVERPDGSNFTLKIRSTKLEDSAMYFCASSRRGGLNTEAFFGQGTRLTVV.

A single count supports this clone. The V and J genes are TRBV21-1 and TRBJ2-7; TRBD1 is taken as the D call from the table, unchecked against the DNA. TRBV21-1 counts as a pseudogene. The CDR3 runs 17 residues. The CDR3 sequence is CASSKVTGTGGCDEQYF. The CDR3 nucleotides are TGTGCCAGCAGCAAAGTGACCGGGACAGGGGGTTGCGACGAGCAGTACTTC.

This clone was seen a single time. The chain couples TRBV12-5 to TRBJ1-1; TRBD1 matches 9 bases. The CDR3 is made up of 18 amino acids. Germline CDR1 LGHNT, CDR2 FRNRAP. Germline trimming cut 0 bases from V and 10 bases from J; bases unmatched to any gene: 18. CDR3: CASGLVVSTGGASGVAFF. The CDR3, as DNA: TGTGCTAGTGGTTTGGTAGTCTCGACAGGGGGTGCCTCAGGCGTAGCTTTCTTT.

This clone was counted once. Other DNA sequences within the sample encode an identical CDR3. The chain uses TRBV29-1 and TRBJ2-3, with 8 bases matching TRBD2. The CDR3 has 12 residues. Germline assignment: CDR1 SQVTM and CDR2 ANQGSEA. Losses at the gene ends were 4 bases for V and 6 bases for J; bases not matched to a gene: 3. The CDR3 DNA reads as TGCAGCGTTGCGGCTAGCGGGGATACGCAGTATTTT. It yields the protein CSVAASGDTQYF.

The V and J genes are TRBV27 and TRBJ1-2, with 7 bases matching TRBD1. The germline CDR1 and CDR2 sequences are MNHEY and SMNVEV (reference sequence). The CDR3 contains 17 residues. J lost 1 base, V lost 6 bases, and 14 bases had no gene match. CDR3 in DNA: TGTGCCAGCAGCTTACGTGCCCGGGACAGAAATAACTATGGCTACACCTTC. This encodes CASSLRARDRNNYGYTF.

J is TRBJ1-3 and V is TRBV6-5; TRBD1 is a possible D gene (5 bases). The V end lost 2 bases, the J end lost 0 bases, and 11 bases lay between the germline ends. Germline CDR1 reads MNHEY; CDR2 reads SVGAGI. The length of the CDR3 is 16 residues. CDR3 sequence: CASSYTTGYSGNTIYF. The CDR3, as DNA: TGTGCCAGCAGTTACACAACAGGATACTCTGGAAACACCATATATTTT.